This T cell receptor beta chain was identified in a study of blood T cells in healthy people across ages. Points from the study as a whole: Fewer expanded clones and more diversity marked long-lived versus aged donors.

A second roughly 6 to 12 cycle PCR used barcoded and J-beta primers. TCRdb processed the 5' RACE reads anew with MiXCR; each CDR3 protein has one entry. The sample shows approximately 1,700,000 distinct CDR3 sequences, roughly 43% of them seen only once. Ten or more counts support this clonotype. Its antigen is as yet unknown. V was clipped by 4 bases and J by 3 bases, with 7 bases between them. Germline CDR1 reads SEHNR; CDR2 reads FQNEAQ (reference sequence). The CDR3 is made up of 12 amino acids. The total RNA that was extracted per sample amounted to at least 5 micrograms. The receptor comes from a human donor in good health. V is TRBV7-9 and J is TRBJ2-7; TRBD2 is a possible D gene (6 bases). The specimen sequenced was blood. The DNA of the CDR3 is TGTGCCAGCAGCTGGGGGGACTACGAGCAGTACTTC. Translating gives CASSWGDYEQYF.